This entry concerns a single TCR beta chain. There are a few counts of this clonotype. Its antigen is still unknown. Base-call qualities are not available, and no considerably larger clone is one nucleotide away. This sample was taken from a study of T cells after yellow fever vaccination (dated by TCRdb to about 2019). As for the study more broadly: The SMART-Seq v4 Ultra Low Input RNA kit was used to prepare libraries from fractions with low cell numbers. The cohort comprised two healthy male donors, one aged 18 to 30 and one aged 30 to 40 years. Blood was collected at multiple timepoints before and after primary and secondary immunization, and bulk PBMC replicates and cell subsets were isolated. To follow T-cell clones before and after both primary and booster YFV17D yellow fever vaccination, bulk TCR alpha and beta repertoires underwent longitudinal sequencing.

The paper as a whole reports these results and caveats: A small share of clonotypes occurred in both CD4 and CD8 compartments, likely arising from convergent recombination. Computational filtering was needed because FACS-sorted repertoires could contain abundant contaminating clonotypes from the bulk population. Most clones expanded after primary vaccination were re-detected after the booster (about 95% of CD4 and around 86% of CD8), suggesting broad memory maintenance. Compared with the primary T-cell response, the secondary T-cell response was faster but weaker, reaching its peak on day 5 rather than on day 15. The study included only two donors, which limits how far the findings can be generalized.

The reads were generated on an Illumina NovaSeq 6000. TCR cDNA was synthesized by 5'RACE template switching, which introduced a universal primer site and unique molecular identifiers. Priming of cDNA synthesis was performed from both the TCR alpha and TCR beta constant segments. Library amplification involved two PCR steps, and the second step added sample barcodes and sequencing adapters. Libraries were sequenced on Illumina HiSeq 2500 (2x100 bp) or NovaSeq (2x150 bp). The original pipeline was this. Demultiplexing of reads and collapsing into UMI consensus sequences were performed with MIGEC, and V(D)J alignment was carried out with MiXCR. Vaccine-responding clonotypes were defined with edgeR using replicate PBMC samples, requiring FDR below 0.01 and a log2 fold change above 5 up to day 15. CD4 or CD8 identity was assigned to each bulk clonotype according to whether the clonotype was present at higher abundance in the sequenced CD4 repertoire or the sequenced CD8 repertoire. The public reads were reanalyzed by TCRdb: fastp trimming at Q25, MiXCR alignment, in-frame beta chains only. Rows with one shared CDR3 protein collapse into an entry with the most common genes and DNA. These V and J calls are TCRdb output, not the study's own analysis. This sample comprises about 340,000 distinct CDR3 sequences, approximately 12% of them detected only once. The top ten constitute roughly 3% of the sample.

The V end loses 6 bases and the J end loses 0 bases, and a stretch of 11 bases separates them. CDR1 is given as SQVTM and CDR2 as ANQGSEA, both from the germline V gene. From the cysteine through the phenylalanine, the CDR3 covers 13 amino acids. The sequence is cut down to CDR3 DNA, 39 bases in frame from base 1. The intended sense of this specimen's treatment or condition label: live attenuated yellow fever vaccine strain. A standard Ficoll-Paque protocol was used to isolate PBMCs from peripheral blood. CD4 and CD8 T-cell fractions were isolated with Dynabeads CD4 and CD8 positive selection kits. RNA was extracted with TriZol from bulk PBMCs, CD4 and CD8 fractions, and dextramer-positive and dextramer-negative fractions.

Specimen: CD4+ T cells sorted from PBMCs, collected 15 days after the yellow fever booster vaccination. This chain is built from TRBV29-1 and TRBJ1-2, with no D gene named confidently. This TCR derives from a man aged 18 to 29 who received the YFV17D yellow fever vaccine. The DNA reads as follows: TGCAGCGTAGGCGAACAAGCTAACTATGGCTACACCTTC. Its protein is CSVGEQANYGYTF.